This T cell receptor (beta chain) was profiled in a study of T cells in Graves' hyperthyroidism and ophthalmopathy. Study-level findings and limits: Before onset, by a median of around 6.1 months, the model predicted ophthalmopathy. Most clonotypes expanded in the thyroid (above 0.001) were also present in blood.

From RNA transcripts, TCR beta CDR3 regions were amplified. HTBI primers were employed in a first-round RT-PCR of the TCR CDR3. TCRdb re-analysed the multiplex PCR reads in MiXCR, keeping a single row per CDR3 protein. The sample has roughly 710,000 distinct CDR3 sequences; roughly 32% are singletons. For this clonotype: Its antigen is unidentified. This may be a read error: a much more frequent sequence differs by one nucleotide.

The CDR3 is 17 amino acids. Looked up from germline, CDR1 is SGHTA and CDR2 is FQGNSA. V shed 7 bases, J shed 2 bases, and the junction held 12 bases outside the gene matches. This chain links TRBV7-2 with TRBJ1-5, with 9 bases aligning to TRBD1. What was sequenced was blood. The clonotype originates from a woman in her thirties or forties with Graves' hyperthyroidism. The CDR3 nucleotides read TGTGCCAGCAACCGGGGGACAGGGAGGTTTGGCAATCAGCCCCAGCATTTT. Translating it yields CASNRGTGRFGNQPQHF.